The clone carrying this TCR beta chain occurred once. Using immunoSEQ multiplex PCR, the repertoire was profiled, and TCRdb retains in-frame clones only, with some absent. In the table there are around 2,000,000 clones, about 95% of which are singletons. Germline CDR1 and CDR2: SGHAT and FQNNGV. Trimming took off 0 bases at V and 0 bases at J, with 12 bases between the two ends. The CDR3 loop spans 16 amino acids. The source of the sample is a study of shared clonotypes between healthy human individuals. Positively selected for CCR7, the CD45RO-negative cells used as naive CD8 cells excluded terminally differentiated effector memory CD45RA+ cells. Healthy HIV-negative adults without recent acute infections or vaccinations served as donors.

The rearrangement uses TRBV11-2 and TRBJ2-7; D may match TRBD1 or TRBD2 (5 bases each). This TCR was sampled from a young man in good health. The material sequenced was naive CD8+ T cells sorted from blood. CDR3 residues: CASSLEVGASSYEQYF. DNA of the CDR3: TGTGCCAGCAGCTTAGAAGTCGGGGCTAGCTCCTACGAGCAGTACTTC.